Listed here is a single T cell receptor (beta chain). Its antigen is undetermined. Other DNA sequences of this sample code for an identical CDR3. These data belong to a study of cytomegalovirus exposure and HLA in healthy donors. Per the germline V gene, CDR1 is MDHEN and CDR2 is SYDVKM. V trimming: 1 base; J trimming: 3 bases; junction bases outside the gene matches: 3. The CDR3 loop spans 14 amino acids. The PCR ran on 60 Vbeta and 13 Jbeta primers. Original methodology: A follow-up analysis tallied around 80 million unique TCR beta chains, 9 million to 11 million shared. TCRdb keeps only in-frame clones here, not all; method: immunoSEQ multiplex PCR. That table furnishes V, J and clone size, whereas the DNA furnished D and trimming. In the table there are 150,000 to 250,000 clones, 85% of which are singletons. Study conclusions and caveats: Researchers counted 164 TCR beta chains as cytomegalovirus-associated.

The sequence was obtained from a woman aged 50 to 65 in good health and CMV-seronegative. The sample comprised PBMCs. The chain uses TRBV28 and TRBJ2-7; 7 nucleotides match TRBD2. The CDR3 DNA sequence: TGTGCCAGCAGTTTATCAGGCGGGAGCTACGAGCAGTACTTC. Protein sequence: CASSLSGGSYEQYF. Full variable domain (remainder filled in from reference TRBV28 and TRBJ2-7): DVKVTQSSRYLVKRTGEKVFLECVQDMDHENMFWYRQDPGLGLRLIYFSYDVKMKEKGDIPEGYSVSREKKERFSLILESASTNQTSMYLCASSLSGGSYEQYFGPGTRLTVT.